This T cell receptor beta chain derives from a study of cytomegalovirus exposure and HLA in healthy donors. Broader study findings: Later analysis placed DRB1 highest and HLA-C lowest in TCR association rates, which differed by HLA locus. Later work found most CMV-associated TCR beta chains apparently HLA-restricted.

V lost 4 bases and J lost 8, with 12 bases in between. The germline V gene encodes CDR1 SGHDT and CDR2 YYEEEE. This CDR3 has 12 amino acids. 60 Vbeta and 13 Jbeta primers were used in PCR. TCRdb's copy holds only in-frame clones and misses some; the assay was immunoSEQ multiplex PCR. The table counts over 45,000 clones; more than 2% lies in the top ten. Concerning this clone: Antigen: not known.

Sequencing used PBMCs. The rearrangement links TRBV5-6 to TRBJ1-2; unclear D gene. This TCR was recovered from a woman younger than 35 in good health and CMV-seronegative. CDR3 DNA sequence: TGTGCCAGCAGCGATCACGATCAGGGCTACACCTTC. Translated: CASSDHDQGYTF.